The rows below give T cell receptor beta chains drawn from one sample of a study of identical twins. TCRdb independently ran MiXCR on the 5' RACE reads; one entry per CDR3 protein. The table includes about 290,000 distinct CDR3 sequences, roughly 10% detected once. The data were also submitted as part of a second study, on yellow fever vaccine responses in identical twins.

The sample comprised CD8+ T cells sorted from blood. The receptors here all came from a woman younger than 30 in good health. CDR3s include the opening cysteine and the closing phenylalanine or tryptophan. The D gene is left open where the match is weak. The size of a clone is reported for some rows only, either as once, few or many, or as a class for expanded clones.

J | D | V | size | CDR3 | DNA
TRBJ1-1 | . | TRBV9 | many | CASSGSSTEAFF | TGTGCCAGCAGCGGCTCTAGCACTGAAGCTTTCTTT
TRBJ1-5 | TRBD1 | TRBV20-1 | many | CSAKDRGESQPQHF | TGCAGTGCCAAAGACAGGGGAGAAAGTCAGCCCCAGCATTTT
TRBJ2-7 | . | TRBV4-2 | . | CASSPEDSSGYEQYF | TGTGCCAGCAGCCCCGAGGACAGTTCCGGCTACGAGCAGTACTTC
TRBJ2-7 | . | TRBV2 | . | CASSPRSPDGQTYEQYF | TGTGCCAGCAGTCCTCGTTCTCCCGATGGACAGACCTACGAGCAGTACTTC
TRBJ2-7 | . | TRBV2 | few | CASSEPPYEQYF | TGTGCCAGCAGTGAACCCCCTTACGAGCAGTACTTC
TRBJ2-4 | TRBD1 | TRBV20-1 | . | CSARPGQGNIQYF | TGCAGTGCTAGACCTGGACAGGGGAACATTCAGTACTTC
TRBJ2-7 | TRBD1 | TRBV4-2 | few | CASSQGGTGGDEQYF | TGTGCCAGCAGCCAAGGAGGGACAGGGGGCGACGAGCAGTACTTC
TRBJ2-7 | TRBD1 | TRBV5-1 | many | CASSTRTGEGFNEQYF | TGCGCCAGCAGCACGAGGACAGGGGAGGGCTTTAACGAGCAGTACTTC
TRBJ2-7 | TRBD1 | TRBV2 | . | CASLLLGQKDYEQYF | TGTGCCAGCCTACTCCTGGGACAGAAAGACTACGAGCAGTACTTC
TRBJ2-7 | . | TRBV2 | . | CASTGTLIYEQYF | TGTGCCAGCACTGGGACACTTATCTACGAGCAGTACTTC
TRBJ2-2 | TRBD1 | TRBV7-6 | . | CASGQGGTGELFF | TGTGCCAGTGGACAGGGCGGCACCGGGGAGCTGTTTTTT
TRBJ2-5 | TRBD2 | TRBV24-1 | few | CATSDRLAGVETQYF | TGTGCCACCAGTGACCGACTAGCGGGAGTTGAGACCCAGTACTTC
TRBJ2-5 | . | TRBV29-1 | . | CSVVSTDQETQYF | TGCAGCGTTGTTTCGACAGACCAAGAGACCCAGTACTTC